This TCR beta chain was captured in a study of T cell repertoires in aging, cancer and after chemotherapy. The germline V gene encodes CDR1 MNHEY and CDR2 SVGAGI. This CDR3 spans 13 amino acids. V lost 4 bases and J lost 9, with 13 bases in between. Peripheral blood genomic DNA, not sorted cells or RNA, was the template. Rearranged V-D-J TRB sequences were amplified with a mixed TRB-A/B primer pool. MiXCR was run by TCRdb on the multiplex PCR reads, yielding one entry per CDR3 protein. The sample has about 11,000 distinct CDR3 sequences, 25% to 30% seen once. What was sequenced was blood. The clonotype originates from a human donor in good health. The V call is TRBV6-5, the J call TRBJ1-5; D is undetermined. Here the CDR3 DNA reads TGTGCCAGCAGTTTCGGACCTGGTACGCCCCAGCATTTT. Translated: CASSFGPGTPQHF.